Listed here is a single T cell receptor (beta chain). This clonotype showed up many times. No antigen is known for it. No base quality values were provided; no much bigger clone lies one nucleotide off. This record belongs to a study of neurological immune-mediated disorders (dated by TCRdb to between 2017 and 2020). Regarding the study in general: Peripheral blood TCR-beta repertoires from patients with HTLV-I-associated myelopathy (HAM/TSP), patients with multiple sclerosis, and healthy controls were compared in the study using UMI-based sequencing. Alongside PBMC samples, the set of some 97 TCR-beta libraries contained longitudinal samples, technical triplicates, and paired CD4+ and CD8+ T-cell subsets that had been sorted. The cohort was made up of 60 to 75 subjects, consisting of about 14 HAM/TSP patients, around 35 multiple sclerosis patients and around 20 healthy controls. The paper's findings and limits, for the study overall: No identical CDR3 amino acid sequences were shared among expanded clones across subjects, suggesting private TCR-beta repertoires in all groups. TCR clonal expansion was highest in HAM/TSP patients and lowest in MS patients, with MS patients falling below even healthy controls.

cDNA synthesis used template-switch 5'RACE with a primer carrying a 10-nucleotide random unique molecular identifier tagging each TCR transcript. Each sequencing run produced over 180 million TCR-beta sequences covering 15-18 subjects. The RNeasy kit was used to extract total RNA. Using the KAPA Real-time Library Amplification kit, TCR-beta VDJ regions were amplified with primers for the TCR constant region and the 5'RACE anchor. Sample indexes and Illumina adaptors were added in a first PCR, after which library yield was increased in a second PCR. After purification with Ampure beads, the TCR product of roughly 650 bp was size-selected on a 2% E-gel SizeSelection system. Before pooling, library quality was assessed on a Bioanalyzer, concentration was determined with Qubit, and library quantification was performed with the Kapa Library Quantification kit. An Illumina HiSeq 2500 sequenced the libraries paired-end 2 x 150 bp. To increase sequence diversity, roughly 24-30% phiX was spiked into each library pool. The authors' analysis ran thus. The quality-filtered reads were processed with the UMI-based MiGEC pipeline, whose error correction step removed more than 90% of the raw TCR sequences. IMGT germline references were used for alignment of VDJ genes, and clonotypes were defined by a unique CDR3 amino acid sequence together with V-J genes. VDJtools evaluated clonal expansion, Shannon diversity and CDR3 relatedness (CalcPairwiseDistances, ClusterSamples); CLCbio workbench built phylogenetic trees. Expanded clones were defined as having at least 8 unique UMIs, based on coefficient-of-variation modelling across technical triplicates. TCRdb reran the public reads through fastp at Q25 and MiXCR, keeping productive beta chains. Every CDR3 protein is listed once, alongside the most common genes and DNA of its rows. The authors' filters were not applied to this entry. The sample table shows roughly 62,000 distinct CDR3 sequences, and 10% to 12% are seen once. 1.5% to 2% of the sample rests with the top ten.

For CDR1 and CDR2, the germline V gene (reference sequence) lists LGHDT and YNNKEL. Trimming removed 1 base from V and 3 bases from J, leaving 3 bases between the germline ends. The CDR3 goes from the cysteine to the phenylalanine over 12 residues. Only the CDR3 portion is preserved as DNA: 36 bases, with reading frame beginning at the first base. Blood bank volunteers in Maryland, USA served as the healthy controls. Libraries from unsorted PBMCs were made from 2 million PBMCs kept in RNAlater at -80 degrees C until RNA extraction. Peripheral blood underwent Ficoll-Hypaque density gradient centrifugation to isolate PBMCs, which were then cryopreserved in liquid nitrogen.

The source material was PBMCs. The sequence joins TRBV3-1 to TRBJ1-2; a confident D gene designation cannot be given. The TCR was taken from a man aged 55 to 70 in good health. DNA sequence: TGTGCCAGCAGCCAAGGCGACTATGGCTACACCTTC. Its amino acids are CASSQGDYGYTF.